This T cell receptor (beta chain) is from a study of T cells in Graves' hyperthyroidism and ophthalmopathy. Template material for amplifying TCR beta CDR3 regions consisted of RNA transcripts. RT-PCR in the first round (using the HTBI primer set) targeted the TCR CDR3. TCRdb recomputed calls from the multiplex PCR reads with MiXCR, one row per CDR3 protein. The data show hundreds of thousands of distinct CDR3 sequences, about 14% seen once. Exclusions: uncontrolled infection, other autoimmune disease, pregnancy, lactation. Study findings and constraints: Ophthalmopathy, which appeared later, was predicted by the model a median 6.5 months before onset.

From germline, CDR1 is ENHRY and CDR2 SYGVKD. The ends were cut back, 3 bases at V and 1 base at J, with 9 bases in the middle. This CDR3 contains 14 residues. This clonotype was seen ten or more times. The antigen remains unidentified. Sample: blood. This clonotype was sampled from a woman between 50 and 59 years old with Graves' ophthalmopathy. The genes are TRBV10-3 and TRBJ1-1, with D uncertain. CDR3 in DNA: TGTGCCATCAGTGAACGTGCAGAGAACACTGAAGCTTTCTTT. Amino acid sequence: CAISERAENTEAFF.